Below, 23 T cell receptor beta chains from the same sample are listed, as sequenced in a study of spatial heterogeneity in lung cancer. One entry per CDR3 protein, called by TCRdb with MiXCR from the 5' RACE reads. The table shows some 110,000 distinct CDR3 sequences, with more than 10% occurring only once. Specified time point: blood at routine non-recurrence follow-up after resection. No cell sorting; template was whole RNA from tumor, lung tissue or PBMC. This specimen was PBMCs, taken at follow-up. The receptors originated from a male donor with early-stage non-small cell lung cancer.

This clonotype was seen ten or more times. CDR3 nucleotide sequence: TGTGCCAGCAGTGAACAGGGTACGAACACTGAAGCTTTCTTT. Translation gives CASSEQGTNTEAFF. The chain recombines TRBV2 with TRBJ1-1, with D possibly TRBD1 on 5 matching bases. Germline V lookup: CDR1 SNHLY, CDR2 FYNNEI. This CDR3 is 14 amino acids long. The germline V and J ends were trimmed by 2 bases and 1 base, with 8 bases remaining between them.

This clonotype was seen more than once but under ten times. CDR3: CASSIQGGEQFF. The CDR3 bases are TGTGCCAGCAGCATACAGGGTGGCGAGCAGTTCTTC. V usage is TRBV5-5 and J usage is TRBJ2-1, with a possible D match to TRBD1 (6 bases). Germline V CDR1 and CDR2: SGHKS, YYEKEE (reference sequence). Trimming shortened V by 4 bases and J by 10 bases, and 12 bases separated the two germline ends. The CDR3 length is 12 residues.

This clonotype was seen at least ten times. This chain uses TRBV28 with TRBJ2-2; 10 bases agree with TRBD2. Germline CDR1 reads MDHEN; CDR2 reads SYDVKM. CDR3 size: 14 residues. Losses at the gene ends were 9 bases for V and 1 base for J; bases not matched to a gene: 2. CDR3 amino acids: CASSGGLNTGELFF. The CDR3 nucleotides are TGTGCCAGTAGCGGGGGGTTGAACACCGGGGAGCTGTTTTTT. The entire variable domain, with the rest obtained from reference TRBV28 and TRBJ2-2, is as follows: DVKVTQSSRYLVKRTGEKVFLECVQDMDHENMFWYRQDPGLGLRLIYFSYDVKMKEKGDIPEGYSVSREKKERFSLILESASTNQTSMYLCASSGGLNTGELFFGEGSRLTVL.

This clonotype was seen only a few times. V and J are TRBV7-8 and TRBJ1-2, with D maybe TRBD1 (5 bases). The CDR3 spans 14 residues. Trimming pared 1 base from V and 8 bases from J, leaving 14 bases between. Germline values: CDR1 SGHVS, CDR2 FQNEAQ. The CDR3 bases are TGTGCCAGCAGCTTAGGGCAGGGCAAGGGAGGCTACACCTTC. The encoded protein is CASSLGQGKGGYTF.

This clonotype was counted between two and nine times. The chain links TRBV28 to TRBJ2-7; D unclear. This CDR3 comprises 14 residues. CDR1 MDHEN and CDR2 SYDVKM come from the germline V gene. Trimming cost V 3 bases and J 3 bases, with 12 bases left between them. CDR3 protein: CASSFGQAGYEQYF. CDR3 coding DNA: TGTGCCAGCAGTTTCGGGCAGGCCGGCTACGAGCAGTACTTC.

At least ten counts were recorded for this clonotype. The rearrangement links TRBV28 to TRBJ1-6; maybe TRBD1 (5 bases). The length of the CDR3 is 14 residues. Trimming shortened V by 7 bases and J by 7 bases, and 14 bases separated the two germline ends. The germline gives CDR1 MDHEN, CDR2 SYDVKM. CDR3: CASIPGPFNSPLHF. CDR3 DNA sequence: TGTGCCAGCATTCCGGGACCCTTCAATTCACCCCTCCACTTT.

The V gene is TRBV7-9, the J gene TRBJ1-1; D unresolved. V was shortened by 5 bases and J by 3 bases, with 7 bases between the two germline ends. CDR1 is SEHNR, CDR2 FQNEAQ, per germline (reference sequence). CDR3 length: 12 amino acids. This chain's CDR3 is CASSRTDTEAFF. CDR3 DNA sequence: TGTGCCAGCAGCCGGACGGACACTGAAGCTTTCTTT.

This clonotype was picked up many times. This sequence joins TRBV5-6 and TRBJ1-1; no clear D. The CDR3 consists of 14 residues. Germline CDR1 is SGHDT and CDR2 is YYEEEE. The germline V and J ends were trimmed by 0 bases and 10 bases, with 16 bases remaining between them. CDR3 sequence reads: CASSLGHRLEAAFF. CDR3 sequence (DNA): TGTGCCAGCAGCTTGGGACACCGTTTAGAGGCAGCTTTCTTT.

In its sample, this clonotype was seen many times. This chain links TRBV29-1 with TRBJ2-3, with D perhaps matching TRBD1 (5 bases). Trimming stripped 3 bases from V and 3 bases from J, with 7 bases between. The CDR3 loop spans 12 amino acids. CDR1 and CDR2 (germline): SQVTM, ANQGSEA. The CDR3 DNA follows: TGCAGCGTTGATCAGGGAACAGATACGCAGTATTTT. It translates to CSVDQGTDTQYF.

The rearrangement links TRBV7-8 to TRBJ1-5; D may be TRBD1 (6 bases). Germline assignment: CDR1 SGHVS and CDR2 FQNEAQ. This CDR3 comprises 15 residues. V gave up 5 bases and J gave up 6 bases, with 17 bases separating them. This chain's CDR3 is CASSNRDNGGQPQHF. The DNA of the CDR3 is TGTGCCAGCAGCAACCGGGACAACGGTGGTCAGCCCCAGCATTTT.

This clonotype has just a few counts. The chain joins TRBV6-1 to TRBJ2-3; no clear D. Germline lookup yields CDR1 MNHNS and CDR2 SASEGT. Trimming cost V 8 bases and J 1 base, with 10 bases left between them. CDR3 size: 13 residues. CDR3 DNA sequence: TGTGCCAGCTTAAGATGGGGCACAGATACGCAGTATTTT. Translating it yields CASLRWGTDTQYF.

This clonotype was seen only a few times. V gene TRBV15 combines with J gene TRBJ2-5; D might be TRBD1 or TRBD2, each matching 5 bases. CDR1 and CDR2 from the germline V gene are LNHNV and YYDKDF (reference sequence). This CDR3 has 12 residues. V was pared by 8 bases and J by 5 bases, with 12 bases between. The CDR3 sequence: CATLGERETQYF. CDR3 DNA sequence: TGTGCCACCCTAGGGGAGCGGGAGACCCAGTACTTC.

The chain uses TRBV19 and TRBJ2-1; D might be TRBD2 (7 bases). CDR3 length equals 14 residues. V was clipped by 6 bases and J by 6 bases, with 15 bases between them. In germline, CDR1 is LNHDA, CDR2 SQIVND (reference sequence). The CDR3 DNA sequence: TGTGCCAGTAGGCCCCGGGGGGCAGGCAATGAGCAGTTCTTC. Translated, it gives CASRPRGAGNEQFF. Full variable domain (rest looked up from reference TRBV19 and TRBJ2-1): DGGITQSPKYLFRKEGQNVTLSCEQNLNHDAMYWYRQDPGQGLRLIYYSQIVNDFQKGDIAEGYSVSREKKESFPLTVTSAQKNPTAFYLCASRPRGAGNEQFFGPGTRLTVL.

This clonotype showed up just a few times. The genes are TRBV7-2 and TRBJ1-2; TRBD1 matches at 8 bases. CDR3 size: 14 residues. The junction had 4 bases not matched to a gene; V was cut back by 5 bases and J by 2 bases. The V gene's germline CDR1 is SGHTA and CDR2 FQGNSA. The DNA for the CDR3 is TGTGCCAGCAGCCGTGGACAGGGCAACTATGGCTACACCTTC. This translates into CASSRGQGNYGYTF. The complete variable domain, with remaining parts taken from reference TRBV7-2 and TRBJ1-2, reads GAGVSQSPSNKVTEKGKDVELRCDPISGHTALYWYRQSLGQGLEFLIYFQGNSAPDKSGLPSDRFSAERTGGSVSTLTIQRTQQEDSAVYLCASSRGQGNYGYTFGSGTRLTVV.

This clonotype was observed a few times. The rearrangement links TRBV6-1 to TRBJ1-2, with D possibly being TRBD1 (5 bases). The V end lost 1 base, the J end lost 8 bases, and 17 bases lay between the germline ends. The CDR3 is 15 residues long. Germline loops: CDR1 MNHNS, CDR2 SASEGT. The CDR3 sequence is CASSEGLLRGDGYTF. The CDR3 coding sequence is TGTGCCAGCAGTGAAGGCCTTCTGAGGGGAGACGGCTACACCTTC.

In its sample, this clonotype was seen many times. V and J are TRBV7-9 and TRBJ2-2; 7 bases map to TRBD1. CDR1 SEHNR and CDR2 FQNEAQ come from the germline V gene (reference sequence). This CDR3 has 15 residues. Trimming cost V 1 base and J 3 bases; bases outside gene matches: 2. The CDR3 spells CASSLDRGHTGELFF. CDR3 DNA sequence: TGTGCCAGCAGCTTAGACAGGGGACACACCGGGGAGCTGTTTTTT.

The J gene is TRBJ2-7, the V gene TRBV28; D gene unclear. Looked up from germline, CDR1 is MDHEN and CDR2 is SYDVKM. The length of the CDR3 is 12 residues. The V end lost 2 bases, the J end lost 6 bases, and 8 bases lay between the germline ends. The CDR3 loop reads CASSLTVSEQYF. In DNA, the CDR3 is TGTGCCAGCAGTTTAACGGTCTCCGAGCAGTACTTC.

In its sample, this clonotype was seen many times. The genes are TRBV20-1 and TRBJ2-3; D call uncertain. The ends were cut back, 5 bases at V and 0 bases at J, with 21 bases in the middle. The CDR3 is made up of 17 amino acids. The germline V gene has CDR1 DFQATT and CDR2 SNEGSKA (reference sequence). CDR3 sequence (DNA): TGCAGTGCTGACTTCAAGTTGACAAGTACTAGCACAGATACGCAGTATTTT. Translation: CSADFKLTSTSTDTQYF.

This chain uses TRBV7-2 with TRBJ1-3; D is unresolved. From germline, CDR1 is SGHTA and CDR2 FQGNSA. The V and J ends lost 7 bases and 2 bases respectively, with 12 bases between them. This CDR3 is 14 amino acids long. Here the CDR3 reads CASNIRIPGNTIYF. CDR3 DNA: TGTGCCAGCAACATTAGGATCCCTGGAAACACCATATATTTT.

This clonotype was counted only a few times. V gene TRBV3-1 combines with J gene TRBJ2-4; possibly TRBD1 for D (5 bases). The CDR3 loop spans 16 amino acids. V lost 4 bases and J 1 base, leaving 14 bases between the germline ends. The V gene's germline CDR1 is LGHDT and CDR2 YNNKEL (reference sequence). CDR3 in DNA: TGTGCCAGCAGCCTCCGTGGGGCCTCGGCCAAAAACATTCAGTACTTC. This gives the protein CASSLRGASAKNIQYF.

This clonotype was recorded a few times. This sequence joins TRBV28 and TRBJ2-1, with TRBD2 as a possible D gene (6 bases). CDR1 and CDR2 (germline): MDHEN, SYDVKM. This CDR3 comprises 13 residues. Between the trimmed V and J ends, which lost 7 bases and 9 bases, there was a span of 16 bases. CDR3 DNA: TGTGCCAGCACCCCGACTAGGATCGGTGAGCAGTTCTTC. Amino acids: CASTPTRIGEQFF.

Many counts were recorded for this clonotype. V and J are TRBV5-1 and TRBJ2-1; possible D gene TRBD2, 5 bases. V gave up 4 bases and J gave up 5 bases, with 16 bases separating them. This CDR3 is 15 amino acids long. Germline V gene lookup returns CDR1 SGHRS and CDR2 YFSETQ. CDR3 loop: CASSPISLGDNEQFF. The CDR3 bases are TGCGCCAGCAGCCCAATCTCCCTCGGGGACAATGAGCAGTTCTTC.

The chain is built from TRBV20-1 and TRBJ1-3, with unresolved D. The CDR3 loop spans 13 amino acids. Germline V gene data show CDR1 as DFQATT and CDR2 as SNEGSKA (reference sequence). V was cut by 7 bases and J by 0 bases, with 10 bases left in between. The CDR3 sequence is CSGHSNSGNTIYF. The CDR3 nucleotides are TGCAGTGGGCACTCTAACTCTGGAAACACCATATATTTT.